Listed below are T cell receptor beta chains from one sample, sequenced in a study of cytomegalovirus exposure and HLA in healthy donors. This table comes from immunoSEQ multiplex PCR, and its TCRdb copy is limited to in-frame clones, with some not included. The profile covers 110,000 or so clones, with around 86% appearing a single time and 3% to 4% taken by the ten largest. Sequenced: PBMCs. Source of these receptors: a woman younger than 30 in good health and CMV-seropositive. Both conserved end residues are part of each CDR3. A D gene is named only where the DNA matches it firmly. Clone size is stated in some rows and not others, as once, few, many or a class when expanded.

clone size	V gene	J gene	D gene	CDR3 protein	CDR3 DNA
NA	TRBV18	TRBJ1-6	NA	CASSPHGSGSNSPLHF	TGTGCCAGCTCACCACACGGGTCGGGTTCCAATTCACCCCTCCACTTT
NA	TRBV5-1	TRBJ1-2	TRBD1	CASSFSTGGHGYTF	TGCGCCAGCAGCTTTTCGACAGGGGGACACGGCTACACCTTC
NA	TRBV5-6	TRBJ2-5	NA	CASSFTGTQYF	TGTGCCAGCAGCTTTACTGGGACCCAGTACTTC
NA	TRBV15	TRBJ2-6	NA	CATSRDNSGANVLTF	TGTGCCACCAGCAGAGACAACTCTGGGGCCAACGTCCTGACTTTC
NA	TRBV10-3	TRBJ2-7	TRBD2	CAIQAGPSYEQYF	TGTGCCATTCAAGCGGGGCCTTCCTACGAGCAGTACTTC
NA	TRBV10-3	TRBJ2-7	TRBD2	CAISGTSAEQYF	TGTGCCATCAGCGGGACTAGCGCCGAGCAGTACTTC
NA	TRBV10-3	TRBJ1-6	NA	CATTARGGEISPLHF	TGTGCCACCACCGCCCGGGGGGGGGAAATTTCACCCCTCCACTTT
NA	TRBV20-1	TRBJ2-7	NA	CSARLVIEQYF	TGCAGTGCCAGACTAGTAATAGAGCAGTACTTC
NA	TRBV7-9	TRBJ2-7	NA	CASSLPPQGRGTNGYEQYF	TGTGCCAGCAGCTTACCCCCACAGGGAAGGGGGACTAATGGTTACGAGCAGTACTTC
NA	TRBV27	TRBJ1-1	TRBD1	CASRFPGGNTEAFF	TGTGCCAGCAGATTTCCAGGGGGAAACACTGAAGCTTTCTTT
NA	TRBV10-3	TRBJ1-4	NA	CAISDPGFNEKLFF	TGTGCCATCAGTGACCCGGGGTTTAATGAAAAACTGTTTTTT
NA	TRBV19	TRBJ1-4	TRBD1	CASSLTGGDEKLFF	TGTGCCAGTAGTTTAACAGGGGGCGATGAAAAACTGTTTTTT
once	TRBV14	TRBJ2-7	TRBD1	CASSRPGQGHEQYF	TGTGCCAGCAGCCGACCGGGACAGGGCCACGAGCAGTACTTC
NA	TRBV27	TRBJ2-1	TRBD1	CATRTGVSYNEQFF	TGTGCCACAAGGACAGGGGTCTCCTACAATGAGCAGTTCTTC
once	TRBV4-1	TRBJ2-7	NA	CASSQFRSSEQYF	TGCGCCAGCAGCCAGTTTCGGTCTTCCGAGCAGTACTTC
few	TRBV25-1	TRBJ2-7	NA	CASSDGSSYEQYF	TGTGCCAGCAGTGACGGGAGCTCCTACGAGCAGTACTTC
NA	TRBV9	TRBJ2-3	TRBD1	CASSVSAGTGITDTQYF	TGTGCCAGCAGCGTCTCAGCCGGGACAGGGATCACAGATACGCAGTATTTT
NA	TRBV20-1	TRBJ1-3	NA	CSASEGNTIYF	TGCAGTGCTAGCGAGGGAAACACCATATATTTT
NA	TRBV15	TRBJ1-4	NA	CATSSGPNEKLFF	TGTGCCACCAGCAGCGGTCCTAATGAAAAACTGTTTTTT
once	TRBV6-1	TRBJ1-4	TRBD1	CASSDRGREKLFF	TGTGCCAGCTCGGACAGGGGAAGAGAAAAACTGTTTTTT
NA	TRBV19	TRBJ2-4	TRBD1	CASSMNRGLAKNIQYF	TGTGCCAGTAGTATGAACAGGGGGCTAGCCAAAAACATTCAGTACTTC
NA	TRBV6-1	TRBJ2-3	TRBD2	CASSDGTSGRLSDTQYF	TGTGCCAGCAGTGACGGGACTAGCGGACGCCTTTCAGATACGCAGTATTTT
NA	TRBV13	TRBJ2-3	TRBD1	CASSLTGGNTDTQYF	TGTGCCAGCAGCTTAACAGGGGGGAACACAGATACGCAGTATTTT
NA	TRBV2	TRBJ2-5	TRBD2	CASVRGGAWVETQYF	TGTGCCAGCGTGCGGGGGGGAGCTTGGGTAGAGACCCAGTACTTC
NA	TRBV30	TRBJ2-4	TRBD1	CAWSYGTGLAKNIQYF	TGTGCCTGGAGTTATGGGACAGGCCTAGCCAAAAACATTCAGTACTTC
NA	TRBV4-2	TRBJ1-3	NA	CASSLTTDTASGNTIYF	TGTGCCAGCAGCCTTACTACGGACACCGCCTCTGGAAACACCATATATTTT
NA	TRBV28	TRBJ2-7	NA	CASSLTGNLYEQYF	TGTGCCAGCAGTTTAACCGGGAATCTCTACGAGCAGTACTTC
NA	TRBV2	TRBJ2-7	NA	CASSVSSYEQYF	TGTGCCAGCAGCGTGAGCTCCTACGAGCAGTACTTC
NA	TRBV19	TRBJ2-1	TRBD2	CASLKLAGGPNEQFF	TGTGCCAGCCTTAAGTTGGCGGGAGGGCCCAATGAGCAGTTCTTC
NA	TRBV4-1	TRBJ2-7	TRBD2	CASSQRTSGTYEQYF	TGCGCCAGCAGCCAAAGGACTAGCGGGACCTACGAGCAGTACTTC
NA	TRBV10-3	TRBJ1-1	TRBD1	CAISEAGQTNTEAFF	TGTGCCATCAGTGAGGCGGGACAGACGAACACTGAAGCTTTCTTT
NA	TRBV5-1	TRBJ1-2	NA	CASSQSDSYGYTF	TGCGCCAGCAGCCAATCTGACAGCTATGGCTACACCTTC
NA	TRBV2	TRBJ2-4	TRBD1	CASGRGQGGNIQYF	TGTGCCAGCGGCCGGGGACAGGGTGGAAACATTCAGTACTTC
once	TRBV6-6	TRBJ2-3	NA	CASRAGQLDTQYF	TGTGCCAGCAGGGCGGGGCAATTAGATACGCAGTATTTT
NA	TRBV12-5	TRBJ2-6	NA	CASGLPSLLDRLNSGANVLTF	TGTGCTAGTGGTTTGCCGAGCCTCCTCGATCGCCTCAACTCTGGGGCCAACGTCCTGACTTTC
medium-sized	TRBV7-9	TRBJ2-5	TRBD2	CASSGTSGRSETQYF	TGTGCCAGCAGCGGGACTAGCGGGAGGAGCGAGACCCAGTACTTC
NA	TRBV20-1	TRBJ2-1	NA	CSAPDWRGQFF	TGCAGTGCCCCGGACTGGCGGGGGCAGTTCTTC
NA	TRBV5-1	TRBJ1-6	NA	CASSLGQQINSPLHF	TGCGCCAGCAGCTTGGGACAGCAAATTAATTCACCCCTCCACTTT
few	TRBV4-1	TRBJ1-1	NA	CASSQDGGLHTEAFF	TGCGCCAGCAGCCAAGATGGGGGACTCCACACTGAAGCTTTCTTT
NA	TRBV6-1	TRBJ2-3	TRBD2	CASSVSSGSRTDTQYF	TGTGCCAGCAGTGTCTCTAGCGGGAGTAGGACAGATACGCAGTATTTT
NA	TRBV6-4	TRBJ2-7	NA	CAPQRGQASSYEQYF	TGTGCCCCGCAACGAGGGCAGGCGAGCTCCTACGAGCAGTACTTC
few	TRBV27	TRBJ2-1	TRBD1	CASSLGPGQFNEQFF	TGTGCCAGCAGTTTGGGGCCGGGACAGTTCAATGAGCAGTTCTTC